This T cell receptor beta chain derives from a study of blood T cell repertoires in COVID-19. Overall study context: From T cells, B-cell-depleted T cells, or PBMCs came the material, which was cDNA or gDNA.

Clinical history reported by participants formed the basis on which cohorts were assigned. In the original workflow: Reference gene primer amplification gave estimated nucleated cell counts. Using immunoSEQ multiplex PCR, the repertoire was profiled, and TCRdb retains in-frame clones only, with some absent. V and J calls and clone size are those listed in that table; D and trimming were worked out from the DNA. The data contain about 300,000 clones, 70% to 90% of them singletons. Source material: PBMCs or T cells enriched from blood (not recorded which). This TCR was recovered from a man aged 25 to 40 who had recovered from COVID-19.

In nucleotides, the CDR3 is TGTGCCAGCAGTTTACAGGGGGGTAATTCACCCCTCCACTTT. It encodes CASSLQGGNSPLHF. V and J are TRBV28 and TRBJ1-6; 7 bases match TRBD1. The ends lost 2 bases at V and 6 bases at J; junction bases unmatched: 1. The CDR3 consists of 14 residues. Germline CDR1 reads MDHEN; CDR2 reads SYDVKM. The full variable domain, its missing parts supplied by reference TRBV28 and TRBJ1-6, is DVKVTQSSRYLVKRTGEKVFLECVQDMDHENMFWYRQDPGLGLRLIYFSYDVKMKEKGDIPEGYSVSREKKERFSLILESASTNQTSMYLCASSLQGGNSPLHFGNGTRLTVT.